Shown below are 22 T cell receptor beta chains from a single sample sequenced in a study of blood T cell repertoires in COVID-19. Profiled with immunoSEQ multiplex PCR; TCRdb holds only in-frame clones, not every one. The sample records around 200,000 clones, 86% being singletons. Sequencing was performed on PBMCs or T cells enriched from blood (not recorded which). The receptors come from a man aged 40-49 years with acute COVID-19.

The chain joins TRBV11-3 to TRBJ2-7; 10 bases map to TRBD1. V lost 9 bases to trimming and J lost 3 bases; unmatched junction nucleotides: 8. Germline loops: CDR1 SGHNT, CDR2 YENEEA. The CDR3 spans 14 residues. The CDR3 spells CARCRDRGFYEQYF. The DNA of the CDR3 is TGTGCCAGATGCCGGGACAGGGGATTCTACGAGCAGTACTTC.

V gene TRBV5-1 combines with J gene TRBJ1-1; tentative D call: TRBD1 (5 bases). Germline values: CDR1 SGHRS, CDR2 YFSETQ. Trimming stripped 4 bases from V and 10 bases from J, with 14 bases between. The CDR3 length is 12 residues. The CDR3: CASSPSEGIAFF. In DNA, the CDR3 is TGCGCCAGCAGCCCCTCGGAGGGGATAGCTTTCTTT.

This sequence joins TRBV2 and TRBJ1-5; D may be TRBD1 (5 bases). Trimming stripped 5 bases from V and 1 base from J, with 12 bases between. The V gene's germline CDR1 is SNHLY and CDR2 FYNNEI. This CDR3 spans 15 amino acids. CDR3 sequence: CASSLNGGSNQPQHF. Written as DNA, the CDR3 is TGTGCCAGCAGTCTCAATGGGGGGAGCAATCAGCCCCAGCATTTT.

The CDR3 DNA follows: TGTGCCAGCGGGGTAGCGATTTCCTACAATGAGCAGTTCTTC. This encodes CASGVAISYNEQFF. This sequence joins TRBV2 and TRBJ2-1; D possibly corresponds to TRBD2 (5 bases). V was shortened by 8 bases and J by 1 base, with 12 bases between the two germline ends. CDR3 length equals 14 residues. The germline CDR1 and CDR2 sequences are SNHLY and FYNNEI.

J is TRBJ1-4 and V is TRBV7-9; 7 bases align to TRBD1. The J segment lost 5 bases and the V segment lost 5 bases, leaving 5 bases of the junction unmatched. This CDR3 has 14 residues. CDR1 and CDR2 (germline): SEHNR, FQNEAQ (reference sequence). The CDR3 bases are TGTGCCAGCAGCGCAGGGGGAAGGAATGAAAAACTGTTTTTT. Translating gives CASSAGGRNEKLFF.

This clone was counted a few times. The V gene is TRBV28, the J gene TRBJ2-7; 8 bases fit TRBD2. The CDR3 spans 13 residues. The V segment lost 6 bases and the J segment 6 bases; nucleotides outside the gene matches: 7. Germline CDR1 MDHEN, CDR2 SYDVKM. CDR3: CASRSGGVIEQYF. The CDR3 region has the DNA TGTGCCAGCAGATCCGGGGGGGTGATCGAGCAGTACTTC.

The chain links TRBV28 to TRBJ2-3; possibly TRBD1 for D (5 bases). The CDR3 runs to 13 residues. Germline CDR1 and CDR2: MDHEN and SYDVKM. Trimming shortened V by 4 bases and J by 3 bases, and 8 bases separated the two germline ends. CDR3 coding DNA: TGTGCCAGCAGTTCCAGGGTAACAGATACGCAGTATTTT. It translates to CASSSRVTDTQYF.

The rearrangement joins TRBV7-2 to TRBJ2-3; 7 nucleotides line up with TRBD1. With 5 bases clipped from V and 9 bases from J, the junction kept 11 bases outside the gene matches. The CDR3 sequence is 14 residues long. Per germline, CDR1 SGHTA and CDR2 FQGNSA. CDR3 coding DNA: TGTGCCAGCAGCCTCCGGACAGGAAGGGCCACGCAGTATTTT. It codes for CASSLRTGRATQYF.

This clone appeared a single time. The chain's CDR3 is CASSQSGSYEQYF. In DNA, the CDR3 is TGTGCCAGCAGCCAGAGCGGGAGCTACGAGCAGTACTTC. V is TRBV4-2 and J is TRBJ2-7; 8 bases are a match to TRBD2. V was clipped by 3 bases and J by 3 bases; unmatched bases: 1. The CDR3 is 13 residues long. CDR1 is LGHNA, CDR2 YNFKEQ, per germline.

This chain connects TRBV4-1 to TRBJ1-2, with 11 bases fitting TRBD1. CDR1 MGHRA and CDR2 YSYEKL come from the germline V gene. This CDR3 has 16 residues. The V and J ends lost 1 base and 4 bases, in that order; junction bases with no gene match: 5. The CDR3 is CASSQGTGGLFYGYTF. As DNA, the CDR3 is TGCGCCAGCAGCCAAGGGACAGGGGGCCTCTTCTATGGCTACACCTTC.

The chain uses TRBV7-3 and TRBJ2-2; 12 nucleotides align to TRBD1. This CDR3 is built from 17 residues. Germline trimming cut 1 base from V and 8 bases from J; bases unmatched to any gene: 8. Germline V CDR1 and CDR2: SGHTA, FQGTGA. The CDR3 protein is CASSLSVPGQGAGELFF. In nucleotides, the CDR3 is TGTGCCAGCAGCTTAAGTGTTCCGGGACAGGGGGCAGGGGAGCTGTTTTTT.

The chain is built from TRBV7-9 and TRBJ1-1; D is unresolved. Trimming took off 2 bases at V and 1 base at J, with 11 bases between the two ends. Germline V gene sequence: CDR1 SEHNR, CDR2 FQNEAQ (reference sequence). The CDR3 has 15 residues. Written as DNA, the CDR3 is TGTGCCAGCAGCTTATTAGGCGGCCAGAACACTGAAGCTTTCTTT. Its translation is CASSLLGGQNTEAFF.

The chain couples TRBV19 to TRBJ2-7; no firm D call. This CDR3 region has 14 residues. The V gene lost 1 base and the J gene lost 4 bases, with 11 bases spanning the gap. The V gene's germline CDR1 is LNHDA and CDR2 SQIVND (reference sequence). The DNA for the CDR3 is TGTGCCAGTAGTATAGGAGCAGGTGGGTACGAGCAGTACTTC. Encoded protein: CASSIGAGGYEQYF.

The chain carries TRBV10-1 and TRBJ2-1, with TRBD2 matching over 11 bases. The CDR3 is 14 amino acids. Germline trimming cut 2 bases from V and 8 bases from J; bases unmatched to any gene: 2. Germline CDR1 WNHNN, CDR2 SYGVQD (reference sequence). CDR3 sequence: CASSEGTSGDEQFF. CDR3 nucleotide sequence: TGCGCCAGCAGTGAGGGGACTAGCGGAGATGAGCAGTTCTTC.

CDR3 bases: TGTGCCAGCTCAACGGGGTCCACCGGGGAGCTGTTTTTT. It encodes CASSTGSTGELFF. The chain carries TRBV18 and TRBJ2-2, with a possible D match to TRBD2 (5 bases). V was clipped by 5 bases and J by 4 bases, with 8 bases between them. Germline V gives CDR1 KGHSH, CDR2 LQKENI. CDR3 length: 13 residues.

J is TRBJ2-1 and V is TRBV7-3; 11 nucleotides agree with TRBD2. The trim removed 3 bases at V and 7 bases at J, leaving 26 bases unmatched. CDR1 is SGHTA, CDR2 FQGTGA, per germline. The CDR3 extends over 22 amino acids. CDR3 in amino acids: CASSFEGFYGTASSGRPNEQFF. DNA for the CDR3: TGTGCCAGCAGCTTCGAGGGCTTCTACGGGACAGCATCTAGCGGGAGGCCAAATGAGCAGTTCTTC. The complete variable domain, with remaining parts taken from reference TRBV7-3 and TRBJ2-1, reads GAGVSQTPSNKVTEKGKYVELRCDPISGHTALYWYRQSLGQGPEFLIYFQGTGAADDSGLPNDRFFAVRPEGSVSTLKIQRTERGDSAVYLCASSFEGFYGTASSGRPNEQFFGPGTRLTVL.

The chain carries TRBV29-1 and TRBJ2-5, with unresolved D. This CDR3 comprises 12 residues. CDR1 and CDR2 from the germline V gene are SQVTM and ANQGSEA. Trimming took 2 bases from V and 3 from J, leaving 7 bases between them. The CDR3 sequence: CSVEMAEETQYF. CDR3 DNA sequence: TGCAGCGTTGAAATGGCTGAAGAGACCCAGTACTTC.

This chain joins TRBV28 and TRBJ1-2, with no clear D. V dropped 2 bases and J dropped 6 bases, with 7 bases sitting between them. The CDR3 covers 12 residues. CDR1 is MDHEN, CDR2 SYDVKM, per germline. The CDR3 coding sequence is TGTGCCAGCAGTTTAAGCGGAAATGGCTACACCTTC. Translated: CASSLSGNGYTF.

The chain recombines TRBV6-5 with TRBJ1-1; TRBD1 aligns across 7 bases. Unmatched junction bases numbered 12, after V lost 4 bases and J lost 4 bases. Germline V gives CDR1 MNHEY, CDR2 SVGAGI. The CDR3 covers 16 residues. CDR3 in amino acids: CASSSVTGVWGTEAFF. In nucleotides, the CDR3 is TGTGCCAGCAGTTCCGTCACAGGGGTTTGGGGCACTGAAGCTTTCTTT.

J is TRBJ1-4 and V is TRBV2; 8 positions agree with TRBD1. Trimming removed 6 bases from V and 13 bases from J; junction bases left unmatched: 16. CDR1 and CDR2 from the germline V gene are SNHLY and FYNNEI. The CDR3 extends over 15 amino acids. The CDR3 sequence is CASRRETGAGGGLFF. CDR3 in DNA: TGTGCCAGCAGGAGAGAGACAGGGGCCGGGGGAGGACTGTTTTTT. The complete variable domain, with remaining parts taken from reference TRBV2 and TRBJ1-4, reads EPEVTQTPSHQVTQMGQEVILRCVPISNHLYFYWYRQILGQKVEFLVSFYNNEISEKSEIFDDQFSVERPDGSNFTLKIRSTKLEDSAMYFCASRRETGAGGGLFFGSGTQLSVL.

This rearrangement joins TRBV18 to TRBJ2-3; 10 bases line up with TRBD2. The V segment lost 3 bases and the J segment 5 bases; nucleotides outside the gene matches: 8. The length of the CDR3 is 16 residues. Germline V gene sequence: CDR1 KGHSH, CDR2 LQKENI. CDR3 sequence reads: CASSPTSGTRVDTQYF. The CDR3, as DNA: TGTGCCAGCTCACCTACTAGCGGGACGAGGGTAGATACGCAGTATTTT.

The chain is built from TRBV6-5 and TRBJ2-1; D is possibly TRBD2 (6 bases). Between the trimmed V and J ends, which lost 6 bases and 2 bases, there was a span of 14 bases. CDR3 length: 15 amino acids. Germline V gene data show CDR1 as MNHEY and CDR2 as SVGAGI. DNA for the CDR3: TGTGCCAGCAGCCCCAACGGGGGAACCTACAATGAGCAGTTCTTC. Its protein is CASSPNGGTYNEQFF.